This T cell receptor beta chain was documented in a study of early T cells in non-severe SARS-CoV-2 infection. Turning to the study itself: The authors sequenced bulk RNA from unsorted whole blood, leaving chains unpaired. The study, taken as a whole, reports: A preference for anti-spike CD8 responses marked VDJdb matching, which missed private and CD4 specificities.

CDR3 length: 14 amino acids. In germline, CDR1 is DFQATT, CDR2 SNEGSKA (reference sequence). This clonotype was picked up a small number of times. Its antigen remains unknown. As part of library construction, unique molecular identifiers were attached to individual cDNA molecules. TCRdb analysed the 5' RACE reads with MiXCR anew, one entry per CDR3 protein. The sample carries some 87,000 distinct CDR3 sequences, roughly 12% recorded once. This rearrangement joins TRBV20-1 to TRBJ1-1; D call uncertain. The receptor was derived from an adult who was a healthcare worker with PCR-confirmed SARS-CoV-2 infection or an uninfected control (not recorded which). Sample: whole blood. For the CDR3, the DNA is TGCAGCTCAGGAGGAGGGCCGTTGAACACTGAAGCTTTCTTT. Translating it yields CSSGGGPLNTEAFF.